This TCR beta chain stems from a study of cytomegalovirus exposure and HLA in healthy donors (TCRdb year 2017). At the level of the whole study: According to an earlier analysis of a few hundred of the donors, some 180 million T cells yielded roughly 100 million unique TCR beta sequences and 250 to 350 Gb of sequence data. About 280 gigabases of sequencing data and around 85 million unique TCR sequences made up an early release that covered fewer than 650 HLA-typed donors. The genetic ancestry cluster associated with self-reported Caucasian donors included about 84% of the roughly 400 genotyped donors. The study aimed to test whether signatures of past pathogen exposure could be identified by cataloging public T cell receptors. The study used immunosequencing to profile the T cell repertoires of approximately 630 subjects and linked those repertoires to cytomegalovirus serostatus. Along with the approximately 620-subject first cohort, a separate validation cohort of over a hundred different subjects was used. The study combined high-throughput TCR immunosequencing, statistical association of individual TCRs with disease status, and machine learning to predict cytomegalovirus infection status. A later analysis re-examined previously published TCR beta repertoires from about 700 donors and added high-resolution HLA genotyping to investigate patterns of TCR occurrence. The later analysis used no new phenotypic data to find candidate immune exposures, relying instead on TCR beta sequences and their occurrence across donors. To decide whether each TCR beta V gene segment behaved as functional or pseudogenic, an earlier analysis of some 580 of the donors relied on high-throughput TCR beta sequencing. Donor age, sex, ethnicity and CMV serostatus were compiled together with the repertoire data. In a later genetic analysis, genome-wide SNP genotypes for about three fifths of the 666 donors were used, and that subset was treated as a discovery cohort. Every discovery cohort repertoire had been produced on one sequencing platform. HLA typing included class I and class II loci at four-digit resolution. The number of donors typed differed by locus, with 629-630 for A, B, C, DRB1 and DQB1, more than 500 for DQA1, 600 to 610 for DPA1, and about 450 for DPB1. Several DR-DQ haplotypes were handled as single units for association and clustering, since linkage in the cohort was strong. Across about 380 genotyped donors of the cohort, an average of roughly 200,000 unique TCR beta nucleotide sequences per donor were sequenced, and roughly a sixth of those sequences were non-productive.

In its sample, this clone was seen once. Its cognate antigen has yet to be identified. Base-call qualities are not available, and no considerably larger clone is one nucleotide away. From a lookup of the germline V gene, CDR1 and CDR2 are MGHRA and YSYEKL. Including cysteine and phenylalanine, the CDR3 has 19 amino acids. The CDR3 DNA has 57 bases and is translated from base 1. V trim: 2 bases; J trim: 7 bases; unmatched bases: 10. The library came from the immunoSEQ multiplex PCR assay. For the multiplex PCR, a mixture combining 60 forward primers for TCR Vbeta segments and 13 reverse primers for TCR Jbeta segments was used. Amplification of the CDR3 region of rearranged TCR beta genes was performed with a multiplex PCR assay on genomic DNA. The Illumina HiSeq System was used to sequence the amplified TCR beta libraries as 87-base-pair reads. As for the authors' bioinformatics: A later analysis tallied tens of millions of unique TCR beta chains across the 666 repertoires, and about 10 million of those chains were shared by two or more donors. To remove PCR and sequencing errors, raw reads were error-corrected and collapsed into unique sequences using a nearest-neighbor algorithm that merged closely related sequences. CDR3 sequences were aligned to IMGT reference sequences to assign V, D and J gene segments. For a sequence to be retained, a match of at least six nucleotides was required to both a V gene segment and a J gene segment. Rearrangements were called productive when the CDR3 lacked stop codons and stayed in frame with V and J; all others were non-productive. CDR3 was defined by IMGT convention, running from the second conserved V-encoded cysteine to the conserved J-encoded phenylalanine. The earlier analysis of about 500 of the donors excluded sequences that lacked an unambiguous match to a single V gene segment. In an earlier analysis of 450 to 750 of the donors, a V segment was called functional when productive rearrangements were above 56.7%, and segregating when the standard deviation between donors exceeded 5%. A statistical classification framework was built for diagnosing cytomegalovirus status from the catalog of TCR beta chain sequences. In a later analysis, V and J genes were assigned by comparing TCR nucleotide sequences against IMGT/GENE-DB human TR gene sequences. Using the TCRdist pipeline, a later analysis assigned CDR3 sequences along with most-parsimonious VDJ recombination scenarios. In a later analysis, every TCR beta chain was defined by the combination of its CDR3 amino acid sequence and its V-gene family, and reads without a unique V-gene family were dropped. A later analysis removed 592 highly shared, low-generation-probability nucleotide sequences to deal with suspected cross-contamination and a sequencing artifact. For each public chain, a later analysis derived a clonal expansion index from normalized ranks of inferred template counts within each repertoire. In a later analysis, generation probabilities were computed using a VDJ recombination model fitted to out-of-frame rearrangements, and the results were checked against IGoR. Hypergeometric tests were used in a later analysis to score TCR-TCR, TCR-HLA and TCR-CMV co-occurrence, with a repertoire-size bias correction applied to the TCR pairs. In a later analysis, false discovery rates were estimated by permuting HLA or CMV assignments 20 times. In a later analysis, co-occurring TCRs were grouped using DBSCAN, and TCRdist sequence similarity was added for clustering within HLA-allele-positive subsets. Repertoires with fewer than 30,000 or more than 120,000 public chains, plus five repertoires with anomalous nucleotide sharing, were excluded from co-occurrence clustering. The source is immuneACCESS, and TCRdb retained only in-frame sequences with V and J called. Part of the clones is not carried over; for the studies checked, unresolved V genes explain less than half of this, and the remainder is unexplained. The DNA was the basis for D and trimming; V, J and clone size are from that table. Within this sample are some 200,000 clones, with around 70% of them counted one time only. 2.5% to 3% of the sample lies in the top ten.

Overall results and qualifications from the work: In vitro tests confirmed that three of the cytomegalovirus-associated TCR beta chains recognize cytomegalovirus antigens. Because counts were too low, some 17 rarely observed V segments, including chromosome 9 orphons, were excluded from the earlier analysis of around 590 of the donors. A later genetic analysis associated a missense DCLRE1C variant with V-gene and J-gene trimming of TCR beta chains, and an independent cohort replicated the association. Specific HLA alleles were associated with 16,951 TCR beta sequences at a false discovery rate of 0.05 in a later analysis. In a later analysis, the rate of TCR association differed among HLA loci, with DRB1 alleles having the most associated TCRs and HLA-C alleles having the fewest. The cohort was sequenced for TCR beta chains only, and without alpha or paired-chain data the features that could be detected were limited. Because HLA typing was missing for some donors at each locus, association tests included only the typed subset. Compared with the approximately 700-donor mean, donors in an Asian-associated ancestry cluster had fewer N-insertions in productive TCRs, according to a later genetic analysis. The study listed approximately 150 TCR beta chains as associated with cytomegalovirus. Several of the top co-occurrence clusters appeared to be linked to parvovirus B19, influenza, CMV and Epstein-Barr virus, according to a later analysis. Across donors, most TCR sequences were observed very rarely, whereas some public TCRs were present in many individuals. According to the authors, the approach could potentially be generalized to other disease states and immunological phenotypes. In a later analysis, HLA-associated TCR beta chains showed more clonal expansion and lower generation probabilities than non-associated chains that were equally common. The sequencing pipeline was judged likely to have produced a cluster of highly shared sequence variants as a technical artifact. Correlated functional status among segregating V segments might be attributable to linkage disequilibrium, but an unknown experimental factor could not be ruled out. Sequencing depth was assumed to be roughly uniform across donors in the presence/absence analyses, though that assumption may not hold. CMV serostatus was the only immune exposure information available for the cohort. In a later analysis, most CMV-associated TCR beta chains were found to appear HLA-restricted, with HLA associations seemingly driven largely by CMV exposure. When HLA alleles, especially DR and DQ, strongly co-occurred, TCR associations were difficult to assign to individual alleles. The classifier was reported to diagnose cytomegalovirus status with high specificity and sensitivity in both the original and validation cohorts. A further reported finding was that TCR beta sequences accurately predicted the HLA-A and HLA-B alleles for most subjects in the first cohort. Broadly in line with IMGT annotations, most TCR beta V segments showed up in productive rearrangements about 87% or about 30% of the time in an earlier analysis of roughly 590 of the donors. Some IMGT-functional V segments, including TRBV6-2 and TRBV6-3, could not be distinguished by the 87-base-pair reads and were therefore excluded.

The cohort consisted of 670 or so healthy bone marrow donors. Cohort members were all nominally healthy when sampled, although unrecorded immune exposures were likely present. The donor tested CMV seropositive, placing the donor among the 289 seropositive members of the cohort. A peripheral blood sample was provided by each donor, and peripheral blood mononuclear cells were used for TCR beta sequencing. The Qiagen DNeasy Blood Extraction Kit was used to extract genomic DNA from the blood cell samples. The V and J genes are TRBV4-1 and TRBJ2-2, and 16 junction bases match TRBD2. The source of this sequence is a man aged 35-49 years in good health and CMV-seropositive. Sequenced sample: PBMCs. The CDR3 corresponds to CASSQMGLAGGQSYGELFF. DNA sequence: TGCGCCAGCAGCCAAATGGGACTAGCGGGGGGGCAATCCTACGGGGAGCTGTTTTTT.